A selection of T cell receptor beta chains follows, all from one sample in a study of OX40 agonist ivuxolimab in advanced cancers. Sequencing was performed with immunoSEQ multiplex PCR; in TCRdb, only in-frame clones are kept and a portion is missing. The data contain roughly 66,000 clones, roughly four fifths of them singletons. This material consisted of CD4+ or CD8+ T cells sorted from blood, taken in a trial of the OX40 agonist ivuxolimab. These receptors were obtained from an adult with an advanced solid tumor such as melanoma, head and neck, liver or kidney cancer. The CDR3 runs from the conserved cysteine through the conserved F or W. D genes are given only for firm matches. Size values are once, few and many counts, or a class for expanded clones, and some rows have none.

TRBV7-2	NA	TRBJ2-1	NA	CASSLYLGSEQFF	TGTGCCAGCAGCTTATACTTAGGCTCTGAGCAGTTCTTC
TRBV2	NA	TRBJ2-3	NA	CASSMEDTQYF	TGTGCCAGCTCCATGGAGGATACGCAGTATTTT
TRBV27	NA	TRBJ2-2	NA	CASSPVVPGPVNTGELFF	TGTGCCAGCAGTCCTGTGGTCCCGGGTCCCGTGAACACCGGGGAGCTGTTTTTT
TRBV10-3	NA	TRBJ1-1	TRBD1	CAIRASGTGGSEAFF	TGTGCCATCAGAGCGTCCGGGACAGGAGGGTCTGAAGCTTTCTTT
TRBV5-6	NA	TRBJ2-5	NA	CASSLDVSQETQYF	TGTGCCAGCAGCTTGGACGTCAGTCAAGAGACCCAGTACTTC
TRBV2	NA	TRBJ2-1	NA	CASSESSRSYNEQFF	TGTGCCAGCAGTGAAAGCAGCCGGTCCTACAATGAGCAGTTCTTC
TRBV6-5	NA	TRBJ2-5	TRBD1	CASRVQGIETQYF	TGTGCCAGCAGGGTACAGGGGATAGAGACCCAGTACTTC
TRBV20-1	NA	TRBJ2-7	NA	CSASRDYEQYF	TGCAGTGCTAGTAGGGACTACGAGCAGTACTTC
TRBV4-2	NA	TRBJ2-3	TRBD2	CASSQDAGVSTDTQYF	TGTGCCAGCAGCCAAGATGCGGGAGTTAGCACAGATACGCAGTATTTT
TRBV19	NA	TRBJ1-1	NA	CASSISPGGHTEAFF	TGTGCCAGTAGTATCTCCCCCGGGGGACACACTGAAGCTTTCTTT
TRBV12-5	NA	TRBJ2-3	TRBD2	CASGLVLAATDTQYF	TGTGCTAGTGGTTTGGTACTAGCGGCCACAGATACGCAGTATTTT
TRBV2	NA	TRBJ2-2	NA	CASSERQTTGELFF	TGTGCCAGCAGTGAGAGGCAGACCACCGGGGAGCTGTTTTTT
TRBV7-9	NA	TRBJ1-4	TRBD1	CASSLEGALATNEKLFF	TGTGCCAGCAGCTTAGAGGGGGCCCTTGCAACTAATGAAAAACTGTTTTTT
TRBV6-1	NA	TRBJ2-2	NA	CASSAYRVTGELFF	TGTGCCAGCAGTGCGTACAGGGTCACCGGGGAGCTGTTTTTT
TRBV29-1	NA	TRBJ2-7	NA	CSAPGSYEQYF	TGCAGCGCCCCCGGGTCCTACGAGCAGTACTTC
TRBV27	NA	TRBJ1-1	TRBD1	CASSLRGRTEAFF	TGTGCCAGCAGTCTAAGGGGGCGCACTGAAGCTTTCTTT
TRBV5-1	NA	TRBJ1-2	NA	CASSSGNYGYTF	TGCGCCAGCAGCAGTGGAAACTATGGCTACACCTTC
TRBV7-9	NA	TRBJ1-2	NA	CASSLDGPYGYTF	TGTGCCAGCAGCTTAGACGGCCCCTATGGCTACACCTTC
TRBV29-1	NA	TRBJ2-1	TRBD1	CSVDRTGSYNEQFF	TGCAGCGTCGATAGGACAGGGAGTTACAATGAGCAGTTCTTC
TRBV5-1	NA	TRBJ2-5	TRBD1	CASSLNGDRVETQYF	TGCGCCAGCAGCTTGAATGGGGACAGGGTTGAGACCCAGTACTTC
TRBV5-1	NA	TRBJ2-1	TRBD2	CASSLASSGRPREGREQFF	TGCGCCAGCAGCTTGGCCTCTAGCGGGAGGCCACGAGAAGGGAGAGAGCAGTTCTTC
TRBV14	once	TRBJ2-3	NA	CASSPGQALTDTQYF	TGTGCCAGCAGCCCTGGACAAGCACTCACAGATACGCAGTATTTT
TRBV10-3	NA	TRBJ2-1	NA	CAISGQDNEQFF	TGTGCCATCAGTGGACAGGACAATGAGCAGTTCTTC
TRBV4-3	NA	TRBJ1-4	TRBD1	CASSQENRGLEKLFF	TGCGCCAGCAGCCAAGAAAACAGGGGTCTTGAAAAACTGTTTTTT
TRBV5-1	NA	TRBJ2-1	TRBD2	CASSWRTSGNNEQFF	TGCGCCAGCAGCTGGAGGACTAGCGGGAACAATGAGCAGTTCTTC
TRBV5-1	NA	TRBJ1-2	NA	CASSLAAGAYGYTF	TGCGCCAGCAGCTTGGCCGCAGGGGCCTATGGCTACACCTTC
TRBV11-2	many	TRBJ2-1	NA	CASSPRLGSSYNEQFF	TGTGCCAGCAGCCCAAGACTAGGATCCTCCTACAATGAGCAGTTCTTC